One sample yielded the 6 T cell receptor beta chains listed below, sequenced in a study of blood T cell repertoires in COVID-19. The protocol was immunoSEQ multiplex PCR, while the TCRdb copy is restricted to in-frame clones and leaves out a portion. The sample includes fewer than 300,000 clones, approximately 90% of them seen just once. The sequenced sample was PBMCs or T cells enriched from blood (not recorded which). These receptor sequences come from a man aged 40-49 years who had recovered from COVID-19.

J is TRBJ2-7 and V is TRBV7-3, with D maybe TRBD2 (6 bases). Per germline, CDR1 SGHTA and CDR2 FQGTGA. The V end was cut by 5 bases, the J end by 6 bases, with 14 bases between. The CDR3 totals 13 residues. The CDR3 region has the DNA TGTGCCAGCAGCGAGACCGCGGGGCTCGAGCAGTACTTC. Protein: CASSETAGLEQYF.

This sequence joins TRBV7-9 and TRBJ2-1; 7 bases fit TRBD2. After removal of 1 base from V and 4 bases from J, the junction contained 4 bases not matched to a gene. Germline-derived CDR1 and CDR2 are SEHNR and FQNEAQ (reference sequence). The CDR3 sequence is 15 residues long. CDR3 in amino acids: CASSLVAGAYNEQFF. CDR3 in DNA: TGTGCCAGCAGCTTAGTCGCGGGAGCTTACAATGAGCAGTTCTTC.

This chain joins TRBV21-1 and TRBJ1-5. TRBV21-1 is a pseudogene locus. CDR3 length: 20 amino acids. CDR3 DNA: TGTGCCAGCAGCAAGAGGAGGCCATCGTGGGCTGATGATAGCAATCAGCCCCAGCATTTT. This gives the protein CASSKRRPSWADDSNQPQHF.

The rearrangement joins TRBV19 to TRBJ1-2; 7 positions match TRBD1. Per germline, CDR1 LNHDA and CDR2 SQIVND (reference sequence). Trimming took 10 bases from V and 2 from J; bases not matched to a gene: 10. CDR3 size: 14 residues. The CDR3 here is CAIKNPGQNYGYTF. The CDR3 nucleotides are TGTGCCATCAAAAATCCGGGACAGAACTATGGCTACACCTTC.

The genes are TRBV7-6 and TRBJ1-4, with a possible D match to TRBD1 (6 bases). Trimming left V 2 bases short and J 5 bases short, with 9 bases between. CDR1 and CDR2 (germline): SGHVS, FNYEAQ. This CDR3 has 14 residues. CDR3 coding DNA: TGTGCCAGCAGCTTAACAGGGAAGAATGAAAAACTGTTTTTT. Amino acid sequence: CASSLTGKNEKLFF.

The J gene is TRBJ2-7, the V gene TRBV6-5, with 13 bases matching TRBD2. V dropped 2 bases and J dropped 3; count of bases not matched to a gene: 1. CDR3 size: 15 residues. Germline CDR1 and CDR2: MNHEY and SVGAGI. The CDR3 loop is CASSYGLAGDYEQYF. The CDR3, as DNA: TGTGCCAGCAGTTACGGACTAGCGGGAGACTACGAGCAGTACTTC.